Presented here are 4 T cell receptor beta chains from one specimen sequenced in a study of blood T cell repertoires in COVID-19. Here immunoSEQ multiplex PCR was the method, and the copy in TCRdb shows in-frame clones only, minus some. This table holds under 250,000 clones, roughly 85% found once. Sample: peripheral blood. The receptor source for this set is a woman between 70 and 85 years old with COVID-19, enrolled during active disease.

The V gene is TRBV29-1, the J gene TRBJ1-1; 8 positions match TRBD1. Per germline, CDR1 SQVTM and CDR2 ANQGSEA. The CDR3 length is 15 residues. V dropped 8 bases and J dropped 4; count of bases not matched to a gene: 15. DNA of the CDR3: TGCAGCCAAGGAGCAGGGGGCGCACGCGGCACTGAAGCTTTCTTT. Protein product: CSQGAGGARGTEAFF.

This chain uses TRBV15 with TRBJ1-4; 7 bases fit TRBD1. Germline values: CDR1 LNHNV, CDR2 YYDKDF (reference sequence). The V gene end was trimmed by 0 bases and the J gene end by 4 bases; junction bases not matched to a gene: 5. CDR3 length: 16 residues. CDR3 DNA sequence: TGTGCCACCAGCAGAGATTGGGCAGGGGGTAATGAAAAACTGTTTTTT. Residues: CATSRDWAGGNEKLFF.

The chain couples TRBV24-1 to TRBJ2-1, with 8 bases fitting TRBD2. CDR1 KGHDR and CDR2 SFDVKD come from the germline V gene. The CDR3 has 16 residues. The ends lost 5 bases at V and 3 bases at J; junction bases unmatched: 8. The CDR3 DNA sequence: TGTGCCACCAGTGCCTCCGGGGGGGCAGGCTACAATGAGCAGTTCTTC. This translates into CATSASGGAGYNEQFF.

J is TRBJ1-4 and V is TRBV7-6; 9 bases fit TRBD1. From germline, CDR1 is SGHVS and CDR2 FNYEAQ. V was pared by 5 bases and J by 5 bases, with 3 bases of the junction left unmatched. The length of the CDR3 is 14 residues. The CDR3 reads CASSPGTGNEKLFF. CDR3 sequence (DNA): TGTGCCAGCAGCCCCGGGACAGGGAATGAAAAACTGTTTTTT.